The subject of this entry is one T cell receptor (beta chain). The antigen is unknown. Both 60 Vbeta primers and 13 Jbeta primers went into the PCR. In the authors' workflow: In a later analysis, of around 85 million unique beta chains, about 10 million appeared in at least two donors. Sequencing was performed with immunoSEQ multiplex PCR; in TCRdb, only in-frame clones are kept and a portion is missing. The V and J calls and the clone size are those of that table, but D and trimming were determined from the DNA. The sample holds some 150,000 clones, approximately 80% seen once. The data belong to a study of cytomegalovirus exposure and HLA in healthy donors. Study-level points and caveats: Association of a missense DCLRE1C variant with TCR beta V- and J-gene trimming was reported in a later analysis. The investigators catalogued 160 or so TCR beta chains as cytomegalovirus-associated.

The CDR3 runs to 17 residues. The germline V gene has CDR1 SGHRS and CDR2 YFSETQ. V lost 0 bases and J 1 base, leaving 15 bases between the germline ends. The clonotype was recovered from a male donor in good health and CMV-seronegative. The specimen sequenced was PBMCs. The chain uses TRBV5-1 and TRBJ2-3; tentative D call: TRBD1 (5 bases). The CDR3 DNA reads TGCGCCAGCAGCTTGGCCGGCCGGGTGGGGCGCACAGATACGCAGTATTTT. It yields the protein CASSLAGRVGRTDTQYF.